Following are 8 T cell receptor beta chains from one sample sequenced in a study of preoperative IRX-2 immunotherapy in early breast cancer. The assay was immunoSEQ multiplex PCR, and TCRdb's table has in-frame clones only and misses some. The repertoire consists of some 59,000 clones, with 94% occurring once and the leading ten covering around 1.7%. The treatment here: preoperative locoregional IRX-2 cytokine immunotherapy. Sampling took place from a patient treated with IRX-2 immunotherapy. The receptors originated from a human donor with breast cancer.

This chain connects TRBV27 to TRBJ2-7; D remains ambiguous. Germline V gene sequence: CDR1 MNHEY, CDR2 SMNVEV (reference sequence). The CDR3 is 12 amino acids. V was trimmed by 10 bases and J by 1 base, leaving 11 bases between them. The CDR3 DNA is TGTGCCACCTATGGGCCATCCTACGAGCAGTACTTC. This sequence encodes CATYGPSYEQYF.

The chain couples TRBV28 to TRBJ2-3, with 11 bases aligning to TRBD2. Germline CDR1 and CDR2: MDHEN and SYDVKM. The J segment lost 5 bases and the V segment lost 9 bases, leaving 7 bases of the junction unmatched. The CDR3 consists of 14 residues. CDR3: CASLAGGPIDTQYF. In DNA form, the CDR3 reads TGTGCCAGTTTAGCGGGAGGGCCGATAGATACGCAGTATTTT.

The rearrangement links TRBV4-1 to TRBJ2-7, with TRBD1 matching 10 bases. V was pared by 0 bases and J by 4 bases, with 12 bases of the junction left unmatched. Germline loops: CDR1 MGHRA, CDR2 YSYEKL. This CDR3 spans 18 amino acids. CDR3 amino acids: CASSQDYWEWDRGYEQYF. The DNA of the CDR3 is TGCGCCAGCAGCCAAGATTATTGGGAATGGGACAGGGGATACGAGCAGTACTTC.

This rearrangement joins TRBV11-2 to TRBJ2-4; D uncertain. Germline V gives CDR1 SGHAT, CDR2 FQNNGV. Trimming took 5 bases from V and 7 from J, leaving 3 bases between them. This CDR3 is 10 amino acids long. CDR3 protein: CASSLNIQYF. Written as DNA, the CDR3 is TGTGCCAGCAGCCTCAACATTCAGTACTTC.

V usage is TRBV5-3 and J usage is TRBJ1-5; 7 nucleotides line up with TRBD1. TRBV5-3 is treated as an ORF (open reading frame) with a function not yet certain. V shed 4 bases and J 0 bases; nucleotides not matched to a gene: 16. The CDR3 runs 19 residues. CDR3 sequence (DNA): TGTGCCAGAAGCAACAGGGAGGGGGCACCTTCCTATAGCAATCAGCCCCAGCATTTT. It codes for CARSNREGAPSYSNQPQHF.

This clone was seen just once. Other DNA sequences in the sample encode the same CDR3. The CDR3, as DNA: TGTGCCAGCAGCTTGGGGAGGGGAGGACAGCCCCAGCATTTT. Protein sequence: CASSLGRGGQPQHF. V is TRBV5-6 and J is TRBJ1-5; D is possibly TRBD1 (5 bases). Per germline, CDR1 SGHDT and CDR2 YYEEEE. This CDR3 is built from 14 residues. V was cut by 0 bases and J by 7 bases, with 11 bases left in between.

The chain carries TRBV10-2 and TRBJ1-4, with TRBD1 matching 9 bases. V shed 8 bases and J 5 bases; nucleotides not matched to a gene: 12. The germline gives CDR1 WSHSY, CDR2 SAAADI. This CDR3 has 16 residues. The CDR3, as DNA: TGCGCCAGCTACCGGGACAGGGACGTGGAGAATGAAAAACTGTTTTTT. Translated, it gives CASYRDRDVENEKLFF.

This chain connects TRBV6-5 to TRBJ2-7; D perhaps matches TRBD1 (5 bases). This CDR3 is 15 amino acids long. Trimming shortened V by 0 bases and J by 5 bases, and 14 bases separated the two germline ends. The germline V gene has CDR1 MNHEY and CDR2 SVGAGI. This CDR3 is CASSYSPTTENEQYF. In DNA form, the CDR3 reads TGTGCCAGCAGTTACTCCCCAACGACAGAAAACGAGCAGTACTTC.